Sequencing of this TCR beta chain was carried out in a study of a mutant IDH1 vaccine in newly diagnosed glioma (dated by TCRdb to 2020 to 2023). Regarding the complete study: In the chemotherapy-containing groups, vaccination started alongside temozolomide cycles, whereas in patients who had radiotherapy alone it started 4-6 weeks after radiotherapy. Peripheral blood was collected at six visits: V03 (baseline), V05, V07, V10, V12 and V13. Before enrollment, most patients had been given radiochemotherapy with temozolomide as standard therapy, while the rest had received either radiotherapy alone or temozolomide alone. For exploratory analyses, about 25 treated patients had longitudinal TCRB deep sequencing done wherever samples were available. Visit V12 was the week-35 safety follow-up and visit V13 was the week-47 end of study. Of the roughly 34 treated patients, roughly 60% were male and about 40% were female, and a mean age of roughly 40 years was recorded.

The time point label, read with the paper, signifies: week 47, end of study. Each vaccine dose was 300 ug of a 20-mer mutant IDH1 peptide in Montanide, given subcutaneously with topical imiquimod. Eight vaccinations were administered to patients in weeks 1, 3, 5, 7, 11, 15, 19 and 23, corresponding to visits V03 through V10. The donors had newly diagnosed IDH1-mutant astrocytomas of WHO grade 3 or 4 that showed loss of nuclear ATRX. The samples were drawn from NOA16, a multicentre, single-arm, open-label phase I trial in Germany that tested a mutant IDH1 peptide vaccine in humans for the first time. Genomic DNA for TCRB sequencing was extracted from EDTA blood using the DNeasy Blood and Tissue Kit. The investigation overall reported the following: Pseudoprogression appeared unrelated to alterations in the top peripheral T cell clonotypes detected by TCRB sequencing. Immune responses induced by the vaccine were seen in over 80% of patients across multiple MHC alleles. PBMC samples for TCRB deep sequencing were selected based on availability. The authors stated that sample limitations prevented analyses of patient blood samples from being reproduced.

Libraries were made using the immunoSEQ multiplex PCR assay. Following the manufacturer's protocol, the hsTCRB Kit was used to amplify rearranged TCR beta chain sequences. An Illumina MiSeq was used to sequence the TCRB libraries. On the study's bioinformatics: The kit vendor's proprietary platform handled demultiplexing, trimming and gene mapping. TCRdb limited this immuneACCESS table to in-frame rearrangements with V and J called. A share of clones is missing; checked studies link under half to unresolved V genes, and the rest is unexplained. V, J and clone size reflect that table, while D and trimming were determined from the DNA. This sample is represented by over 50,000 clones; around 80% of them were singletons. The ten biggest clones cover 4% to 5.5% of the sample. This clone was detected a few times. There is no known antigen for this receptor. Within one base of it there is no much larger clone, and no base qualities were kept.

Sequencing was performed on PBMCs, taken from a glioma patient whose treatment included an IDH1 peptide vaccine. This receptor was identified in a woman in her thirties or forties with glioma. Some clones in this sample may be carry-over from other donors' samples.

Read as DNA, the sequence is TGTGCCAGCAGTTACTCGCAGCGTGGGGGAGAAAAACTGTTTTTT. The encoded protein is CASSYSQRGGEKLFF. The chain employs TRBV6-5 and TRBJ1-4; TRBD1 is a possible D gene, resting on 5 matching bases. Spanning cysteine to phenylalanine, the CDR3 consists of 15 amino acids. Of all the DNA, just the CDR3 is kept, 45 bases in frame from base 1. CDR1 and CDR2, looked up from the germline V gene, are MNHEY and SVGAGI. Cut back by 0 bases and 8 bases, the V and J ends lie 13 bases apart.